The 5 T cell receptor beta chains given below trace back to one sample, sequenced in a study of T cells after yellow fever vaccination (dated by TCRdb to the late 2010s). This sample's treatment or condition label indicates: live attenuated yellow fever vaccine strain. The library relied on 5' RACE. TCRdb shows the sequencer as Illumina NovaSeq 6000. Starting from the raw public reads, TCRdb applied fastp trimming at Q25, assembled clones with MiXCR and retained in-frame beta chains. When rows share a CDR3 protein, they turn into one entry using the most common DNA and genes. In all, the sample holds approximately 250,000 distinct CDR3 sequences, and roughly 3.7% of those were seen once. Of the sample, under 20% falls within the top ten clones. Sequences were derived from PBMCs, sampled 15 days after the yellow fever booster vaccination. The receptors originated from a young man who received the YFV17D yellow fever vaccine.

This clonotype was observed many times. The chain has TRBV5-8 and TRBJ2-7; no clear D gene. There are 12 residues in the CDR3. V was pared by 4 bases and J by 3 bases, with 8 bases between. Per germline, CDR1 SGHTS and CDR2 YDEGEE. The CDR3 loop reads CASSGDLYEQYF. CDR3 nucleotides: TGTGCCAGCAGCGGCGACCTCTACGAGCAGTACTTC.

This clonotype has at least ten counts. CDR3 loop: CASSFDHNTEAFF. The CDR3 DNA is TGTGCCAGCAGCTTTGACCACAACACTGAAGCTTTCTTT. The chain employs TRBV5-6 and TRBJ1-1; D remains ambiguous. The CDR3 totals 13 residues. V lost 2 bases, J lost 2 bases, and 7 bases lay in between. Germline CDR1 reads SGHDT; CDR2 reads YYEEEE.

There are many counts of this clonotype. The chain has TRBV4-2 and TRBJ1-1; no definite D call. This CDR3 has 13 residues. The V end was cut by 2 bases, the J end by 12 bases, with 16 bases between. Germline V gene lookup returns CDR1 LGHNA and CDR2 YNFKEQ. Here the CDR3 reads CASSQSARQSTFF. The CDR3 DNA is TGTGCCAGCAGCCAATCAGCACGCCAGTCGACTTTCTTT.

This clonotype showed up many times. This chain links TRBV5-1 with TRBJ2-1; D gene uncertain. CDR1 SGHRS and CDR2 YFSETQ come from the germline V gene. This CDR3 has 15 amino acids. V dropped 0 bases and J dropped 5 bases, with 12 bases sitting between them. As DNA, the CDR3 is TGCGCCAGCAGCTTGGATGGCCCGCGGAACAATGAGCAGTTCTTC. Translation gives CASSLDGPRNNEQFF.

This clonotype was detected many times. V gene TRBV5-6 combines with J gene TRBJ2-5; perhaps TRBD1 as D (6 bases). This CDR3 is built from 15 residues. CDR1 and CDR2 from the germline V gene are SGHDT and YYEEEE. V was shortened by 6 bases and J by 5 bases, with 20 bases between the two germline ends. The CDR3 reads CASTSGGQSWETQYF. CDR3 sequence (DNA): TGTGCCAGCACCTCTGGAGGACAGTCGTGGGAGACCCAGTACTTC.